The TCR beta chain described here comes from a study of CD8+ T cells in alopecia areata. From germline, CDR1 is SNHLY and CDR2 FYNNEI. The V gene lost 5 bases and the J gene lost 15 bases, with 14 bases spanning the gap. The CDR3 covers 11 residues. Treatment of the sample: oral pan-JAK inhibitor, 5-10 mg twice daily. Extracted RNA was reverse transcribed, and the resulting cDNA served as sequencing template. Profiled with immunoSEQ multiplex PCR; TCRdb holds only in-frame clones, not every one. The sample has over 150,000 clones; 45% to 75% are singletons. Sequenced material: CD4+ T cells sorted from blood, taken at week 4, from a patient treated with tofacitinib. The chain joins TRBV2 to TRBJ2-1; possible D gene TRBD2, 6 bases. The TCR was taken from a human donor with alopecia areata. CDR3 in DNA: TGTGCCAGCAGTTCCTCTCGGGGGAGGTTCTTC. This gives the protein CASSSSRGRFF.